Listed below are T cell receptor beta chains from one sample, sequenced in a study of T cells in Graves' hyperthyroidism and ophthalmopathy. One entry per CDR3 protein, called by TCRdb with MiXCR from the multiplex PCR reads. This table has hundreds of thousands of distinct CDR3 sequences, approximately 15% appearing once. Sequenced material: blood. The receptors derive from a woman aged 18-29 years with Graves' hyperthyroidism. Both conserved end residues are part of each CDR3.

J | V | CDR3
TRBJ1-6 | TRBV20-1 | CSARAGTDNSPLHF
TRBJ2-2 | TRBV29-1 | CSVPAGGSTGELFF
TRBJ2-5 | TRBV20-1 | CSARGWGLAGVIQETQYF
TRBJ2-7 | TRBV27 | CASSFIPGEIGNEQYF
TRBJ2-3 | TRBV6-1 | CASSPISGKSTDTQYF
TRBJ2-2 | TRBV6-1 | CASIGPGDTGELFF
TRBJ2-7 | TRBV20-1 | CSARAPGQGAFGHPTLLSYEQYF
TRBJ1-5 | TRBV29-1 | CSVVGRGLQPQHF
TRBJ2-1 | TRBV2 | CASSGKLQNEQFF
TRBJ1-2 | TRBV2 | CASPTMTNYGYTF
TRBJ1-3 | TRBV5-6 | CATSFSSGNTIYF
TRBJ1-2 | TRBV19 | CASSIQQGAGYTF
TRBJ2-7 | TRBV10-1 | CASSEGDRGSSYEQYF
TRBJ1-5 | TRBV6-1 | CASGLGSNQPQHF
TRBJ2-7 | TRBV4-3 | CASSQGSGIQTSYEQYF
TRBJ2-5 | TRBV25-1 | CASRTTSEQETQYF
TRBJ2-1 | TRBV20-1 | CSARFPGLAGVNEQFF
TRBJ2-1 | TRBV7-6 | CASSLGQTGVHDNEQFF
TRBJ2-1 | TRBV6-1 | CASSHMGNYEEQFF
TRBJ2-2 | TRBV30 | CAWSAGLNTGELFF
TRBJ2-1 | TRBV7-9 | CASSPGEGSSYNEQFF
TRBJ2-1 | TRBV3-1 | CASSQEGEQFF
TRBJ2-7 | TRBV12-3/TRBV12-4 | CASSPGLADTYEQYF
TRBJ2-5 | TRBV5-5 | CASSLVANRRGSQYF
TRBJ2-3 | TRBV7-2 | CASSLVWGKTDTQYF
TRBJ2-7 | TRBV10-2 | CASRKPGLAGGYEQYF
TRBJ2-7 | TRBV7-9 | CASSSIGNEVSFSYEQYF
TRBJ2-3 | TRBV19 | CASSTRTGISDTQYF
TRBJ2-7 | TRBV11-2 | CASSLESGSRYEQYF
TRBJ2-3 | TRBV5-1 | CASGSVTTWGDTQYF
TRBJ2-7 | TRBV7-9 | CASSLGSRARDHEQYF
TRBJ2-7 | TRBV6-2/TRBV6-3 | CASSYSEAPYEQYF
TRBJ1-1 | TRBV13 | CASSPNARNTEAFF
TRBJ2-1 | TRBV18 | CASSPPSGSHNEQFF
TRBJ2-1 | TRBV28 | CASNPRGTSPYNEQFF
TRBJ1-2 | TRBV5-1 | CASSLPRTATFDHGYYGYTF
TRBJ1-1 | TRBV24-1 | CATSDPSDNTEAFF
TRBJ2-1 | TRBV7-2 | CASTNWGLNEQFF
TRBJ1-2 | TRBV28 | CAATDLEGYTF
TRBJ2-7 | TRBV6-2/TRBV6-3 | CASSYSGGLYEQYF
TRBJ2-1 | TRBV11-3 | CASSPKERTEQFF
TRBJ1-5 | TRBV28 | CASSPPAGGGNQPQHF
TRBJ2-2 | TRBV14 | CASSLRHTGELFF
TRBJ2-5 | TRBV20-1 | CSASETRETQYF
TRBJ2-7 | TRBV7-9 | CASSTDRAYEQYF
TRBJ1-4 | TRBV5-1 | CASSLGGNNEKLFF
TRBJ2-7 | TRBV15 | CATSNRARDSYEQYF
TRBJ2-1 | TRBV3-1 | CASSQAATSGQRRFF
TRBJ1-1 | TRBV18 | CASSAGTGDAEAFF
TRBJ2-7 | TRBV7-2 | CASSLDWRQSYEQYF
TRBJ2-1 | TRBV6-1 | CASSMTGGYNEQFF
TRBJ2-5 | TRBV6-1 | CASSPGPHGVTQYF
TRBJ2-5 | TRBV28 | CASRPWRGRETQYF